This T cell receptor (beta chain) was obtained from a study of blood T cells in healthy people across ages. Trimming pared 2 bases from V and 0 bases from J, leaving 12 bases between. Germline V gene sequence: CDR1 MNHEY, CDR2 SMNVEV (reference sequence). CDR3 length equals 16 residues. Using a J-beta primer mix together with a sample-barcoded 5' primer, a second PCR was run for about 7 to 12 cycles. In TCRdb, the 5' RACE reads were re-called with MiXCR into one record per CDR3 protein. Of about 1.4 million distinct CDR3 sequences in the sample, roughly 64% were seen once. Input material: blood. This TCR was sampled from a man younger than 30 in good health. The chain has TRBV27 and TRBJ2-3, with TRBD1 as a possible D gene (5 bases). The CDR3 DNA reads TGTGCCAGCAGTTTAGAGTGGGGCCTTAGCACAGATACGCAGTATTTT. This encodes CASSLEWGLSTDTQYF.